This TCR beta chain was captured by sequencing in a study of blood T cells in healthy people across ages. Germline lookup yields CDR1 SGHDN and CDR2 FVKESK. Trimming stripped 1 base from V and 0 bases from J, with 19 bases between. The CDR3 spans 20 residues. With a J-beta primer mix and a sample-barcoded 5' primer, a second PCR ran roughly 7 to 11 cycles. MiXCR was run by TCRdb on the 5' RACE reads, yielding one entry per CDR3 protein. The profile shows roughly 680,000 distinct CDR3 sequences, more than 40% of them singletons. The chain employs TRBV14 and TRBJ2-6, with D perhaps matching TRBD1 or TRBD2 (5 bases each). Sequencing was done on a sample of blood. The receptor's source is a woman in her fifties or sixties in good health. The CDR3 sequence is CASSQGGYKGLYSGANVLTF. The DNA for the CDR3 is TGTGCCAGCAGCCAAGGGGGGTACAAGGGGCTTTACTCTGGGGCCAACGTCCTGACTTTC.